Listed here are 2 T cell receptor beta chains from one sample, sequenced in a study of blood T cell repertoires in COVID-19. Sequencing was performed with immunoSEQ multiplex PCR; in TCRdb, only in-frame clones are kept and a portion is missing. This table holds under 200,000 clones, 83% found once. Material for sequencing was PBMCs or T cells enriched from blood (not recorded which). These receptors were obtained from a woman between 45 and 60 years old in a cohort exposed to, infected with or recovered from COVID-19 (not recorded which).

J is TRBJ2-7 and V is TRBV11-2; D is uncertain. The CDR3 spans 14 residues. V was cut by 4 bases and J by 1 base, with 11 bases left in between. Germline V lookup: CDR1 SGHAT, CDR2 FQNNGV. Here the CDR3 reads CASSSHLESYEQYF. The CDR3 nucleotides are TGTGCCAGCAGCTCCCATCTTGAGTCCTACGAGCAGTACTTC.

V is TRBV27 and J is TRBJ2-7; TRBD1 matches 8 bases. CDR1 and CDR2 (germline): MNHEY, SMNVEV (reference sequence). V was pared by 5 bases and J by 6 bases, with 12 bases of the junction left unmatched. CDR3 length: 15 residues. CDR3 sequence reads: CASSKTRQGLGEQYF. In DNA, the CDR3 is TGTGCCAGCAGTAAAACCCGACAGGGGCTGGGCGAGCAGTACTTC.